Sequencing of this T cell receptor (beta chain) was carried out in a study of memory CD4+ T cells and cytomegalovirus serostatus. The wider study: Donors were healthy Belgian adults, fewer than ten CMV seropositive and some 24 seronegative. Broader study findings: Each of approximately 73 CMV-associated TCRbeta sequences occurred in one to five individuals.

Study processing details: After removing out-of-frame reads, around 2.2 million distinct TCRbeta sequences remained. Sequencing used immunoSEQ multiplex PCR; TCRdb keeps in-frame clones, though not all of them. Clone size and V and J calls were adopted from that table, with D and trimming inferred from the DNA. The sample records 25,000 to 30,000 clones, 75% to 80% being singletons. This clone has just a few counts. The antigen remains undetermined. CDR1 and CDR2 from the germline V gene are SQVTM and ANQGSEA. V dropped 2 bases and J dropped 0 bases, with 1 base sitting between them. This CDR3 comprises 11 residues. The sort gate was single viable CD3+CD4+CD8-CD45RO+ cells for memory CD4+ T cells.

The clonotype comes from an adult in good health and CMV-seronegative. V and J are TRBV29-1 and TRBJ1-1; D unresolved. Material for sequencing was memory CD4+ T cells from blood. The CDR3: CSVEMNTEAFF. CDR3 nucleotides: TGCAGCGTTGAAATGAACACTGAAGCTTTCTTT. Drawing the rest from reference TRBV29-1 and TRBJ1-1, the complete variable domain is SAVISQKPSRDICQRGTSLTIQCQVDSQVTMMFWYRQQPGQSLTLIATANQGSEATYESGFVIDKFPISRPNLTFSTLTVSNMSPEDSSIYLCSVEMNTEAFFGQGTRLTVV.